This TCR beta chain was found in a study of cytomegalovirus exposure and HLA in healthy donors. Across the study: There were approximately 400 genotyped donors. Of these, 75% to 90% fell in the genetic ancestry cluster associated with self-reported Caucasian donors.

CDR3 length: 12 amino acids. The germline V and J ends were trimmed by 10 bases and 5 bases, with 12 bases remaining between them. Germline V CDR1 and CDR2: ENHRY, SYGVKD. The PCR contained 60 Vbeta and 13 Jbeta primers. Profiling relied on immunoSEQ multiplex PCR, and the TCRdb table lists in-frame clones only, not all of them. The sample records roughly 150,000 clones, almost 80% being singletons. This rearrangement joins TRBV10-3 to TRBJ2-1, with D tentatively TRBD2 (6 bases). The source is a male donor in good health and CMV-seronegative. Sequenced input: PBMCs. Here the CDR3 reads CATLWGDNEQFF. Written as DNA, the CDR3 is TGTGCCACCTTGTGGGGGGACAATGAGCAGTTCTTC.